Listed here are 8 T cell receptor beta chains from one sample, sequenced in a study of blood T cell repertoires in COVID-19 (dated by TCRdb to 2020 to 2022). The protocol used for the library was the immunoSEQ multiplex PCR assay. TCRdb provides this immuneACCESS table in a form limited to in-frame rearrangements. Some clones are lacking; in checked studies, under half of them reflect an unresolved V gene, and why the rest are absent is not known. This sample has about 160,000 clones in its table, and around 81% of those were observed once. The ten biggest clones cover approximately 10% of the sample. Sequencing was carried out using peripheral blood. These receptors came from a man aged 55 to 70 with active or convalescent COVID-19.

This rearrangement joins TRBV23-1 to TRBJ1-1; D call uncertain. TRBV23-1 is labeled an ORF, and its function is uncertain. The ends were cut back, 5 bases at V and 8 bases at J, with 21 bases in the middle. CDR3 length equals 15 residues. The CDR3 DNA follows: TGCGCCAGCAGTACTAATACGACCGGAAGGAAAGAAGCTTTCTTT. This codes for CASSTNTTGRKEAFF.

This clone occurred once. The rearrangement links TRBV28 to TRBJ2-2; 7 bases fit TRBD2. Trimming at V came to 4 bases and at J to 8 bases, leaving 25 bases not matched to a gene. Germline values: CDR1 MDHEN, CDR2 SYDVKM. This CDR3 is 20 amino acids long. The CDR3: CASSSTLPGFGGSFLGELFF. In DNA, the CDR3 is TGTGCCAGCAGTTCCACCCTACCGGGGTTTGGCGGGAGTTTTCTTGGGGAGCTGTTTTTT.

The chain couples TRBV5-1 to TRBJ2-5; a possible D gene is TRBD1 (5 bases). CDR3 length: 14 residues. In germline, CDR1 is SGHRS, CDR2 YFSETQ. V gave up 0 bases and J gave up 3 bases, with 9 bases separating them. CDR3: CASSLVAGKETQYF. The CDR3 DNA follows: TGCGCCAGCAGCTTGGTGGCAGGGAAAGAGACCCAGTACTTC.

V and J are TRBV10-2 and TRBJ2-5; 9 bases are a match to TRBD2. The CDR3 extends over 13 amino acids. With 4 bases clipped from V and 4 bases from J, the junction kept 1 base outside the gene matches. Germline V gives CDR1 WSHSY, CDR2 SAAADI. CDR3 DNA: TGCGCCAGCAGTGGGACTAGCGCAGAGACCCAGTACTTC. This sequence encodes CASSGTSAETQYF.

Only a few counts were recorded for this clone. In DNA form, the CDR3 reads TGTGCCAGCCCTCAGACTAGCGGTAAAGAGACCCAGTACTTC. Amino acid sequence: CASPQTSGKETQYF. J is TRBJ2-5 and V is TRBV6-4; 9 bases fit TRBD2. V lost 8 bases and J lost 3; bases outside the gene matches: 7. There are 14 residues in the CDR3. Germline values: CDR1 MRHNA, CDR2 SNTAGT.

Note on this clone: This sample also contains other DNA sequences that code for the same CDR3. This chain joins TRBV12-3 or TRBV12-4 and TRBJ1-5; D is unresolved. The CDR3 is 13 amino acids. V lost 2 bases and J 2 bases, leaving 4 bases between the germline ends. The CDR3: CASSLQGNQPQHF. Written as DNA, the CDR3 is TGTGCCAGCAGTTTACAGGGCAATCAGCCCCAGCATTTT.

The V and J genes are TRBV5-4 and TRBJ2-2, with TRBD1 matching over 8 bases. Germline V gene sequence: CDR1 SGHNT, CDR2 YYREEE (reference sequence). The CDR3 is made up of 16 amino acids. After removal of 0 bases from V and 3 bases from J, the junction contained 4 bases not matched to a gene. CDR3: CASSLGRGRDTGELFF. The CDR3 DNA follows: TGTGCCAGCAGCTTGGGCAGGGGGCGTGACACCGGGGAGCTGTTTTTT. Supplemented by reference TRBV5-4 and TRBJ2-2, the full variable domain reads ETGVTQSPTHLIKTRGQQVTLRCSSQSGHNTVSWYQQALGQGPQFIFQYYREEENGRGNFPPRFSGLQFPNYSSELNVNALELDDSALYLCASSLGRGRDTGELFFGEGSRLTVL.

CDR3 in amino acids: CASKAQLNTEAFF. The CDR3 region has the DNA TGCGCCAGCAAGGCACAGTTGAACACTGAAGCTTTCTTT. The chain combines TRBV10-1 with TRBJ1-1; unclear D gene. Deletions cut 7 bases from V and 0 bases from J, with 9 bases between. The length of the CDR3 is 13 residues. In germline, CDR1 is WNHNN, CDR2 SYGVQD (reference sequence).